The clone carrying this T cell receptor beta chain was seen only a few times. Its antigen is currently unknown. Germline CDR1 SGDLS, CDR2 YYNGEE. This CDR3 spans 13 amino acids. V lost 3 bases to trimming and J lost 4 bases, with 10 bases between them. A 5'RACE template-switching step, the method used to make TCR cDNA, added a universal primer site and UMIs. TCRdb reprocessed the 5' RACE reads via MiXCR and lists one record per CDR3 protein. The repertoire includes nearly 300,000 distinct CDR3 sequences, roughly 8.7% of them detected once, and approximately 3.3% sits in the top ten. These data belong to a study of T cells after yellow fever vaccination. Study-level findings and limits: Clonotypes found in both CD4 and CD8 compartments made up a small share. Repertoires sorted by FACS could include abundant clonotypes that are contaminants from the bulk population. Clones that expanded after primary vaccination mostly reappeared after the booster (roughly 96% CD4, approximately 85% CD8).

The input for sequencing was CD4+ T cells sorted from PBMCs, taken 5 days after the yellow fever booster vaccination. The gene calls are TRBV9 and TRBJ2-5, with D perhaps TRBD2 (6 bases). The clonotype comes from a man between 18 and 35 years old who received the YFV17D yellow fever vaccine. CDR3 protein: CASSGLVGETQYF. The CDR3 region has the DNA TGTGCCAGCAGCGGACTAGTCGGAGAGACCCAGTACTTC.